The clone carrying this T cell receptor (beta chain) is a singleton in its sample. The V gene's germline CDR1 is LGHDT and CDR2 YNNKEL (reference sequence). CDR3 size: 16 residues. V was clipped by 4 bases and J by 2 bases, with 15 bases between them. The data are from a study of blood T cell repertoires in COVID-19. Sequenced by immunoSEQ multiplex PCR; TCRdb stores in-frame clones only, minus some. The table records 100,000 or so clones, more than 85% of them present only once. This TCR came from a man over 45 with active COVID-19. Sample: peripheral blood. The chain carries TRBV3-1 (or the pseudogene TRBV3-2) and TRBJ1-3; D ambiguous. The CDR3 is CASSPLRGRAGNTIYF. DNA for the CDR3: TGTGCCAGCAGCCCGCTGCGGGGAAGGGCTGGAAACACCATATATTTT.